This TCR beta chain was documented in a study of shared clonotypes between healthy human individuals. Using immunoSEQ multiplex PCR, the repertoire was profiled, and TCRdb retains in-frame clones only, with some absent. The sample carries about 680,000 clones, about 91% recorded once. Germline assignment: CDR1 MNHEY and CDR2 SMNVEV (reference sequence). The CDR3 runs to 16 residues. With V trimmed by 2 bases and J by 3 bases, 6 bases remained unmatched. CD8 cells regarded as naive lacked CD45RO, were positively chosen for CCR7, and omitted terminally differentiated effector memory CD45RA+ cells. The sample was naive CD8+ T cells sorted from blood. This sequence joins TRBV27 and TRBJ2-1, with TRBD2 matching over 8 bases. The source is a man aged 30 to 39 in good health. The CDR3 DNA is TGTGCCAGCAGTTTAGAAACTAGCGGAATCTACAATGAGCAGTTCTTC. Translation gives CASSLETSGIYNEQFF.